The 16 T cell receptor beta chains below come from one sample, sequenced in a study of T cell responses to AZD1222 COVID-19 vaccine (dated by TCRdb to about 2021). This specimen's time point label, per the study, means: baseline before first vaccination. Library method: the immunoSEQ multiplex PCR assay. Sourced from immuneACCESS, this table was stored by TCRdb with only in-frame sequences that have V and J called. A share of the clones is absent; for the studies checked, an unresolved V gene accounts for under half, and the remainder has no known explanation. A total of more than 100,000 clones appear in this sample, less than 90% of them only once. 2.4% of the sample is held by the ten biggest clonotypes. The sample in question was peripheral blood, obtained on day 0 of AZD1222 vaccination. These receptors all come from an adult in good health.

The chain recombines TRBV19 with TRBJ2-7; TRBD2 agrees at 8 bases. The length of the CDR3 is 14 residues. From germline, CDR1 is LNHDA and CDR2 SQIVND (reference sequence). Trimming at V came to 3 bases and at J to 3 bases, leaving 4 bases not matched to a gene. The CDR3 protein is CASSIGAGGYEQYF. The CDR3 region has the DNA TGTGCCAGTAGTATCGGGGCGGGGGGCTACGAGCAGTACTTC. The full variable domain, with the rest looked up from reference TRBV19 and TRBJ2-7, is DGGITQSPKYLFRKEGQNVTLSCEQNLNHDAMYWYRQDPGQGLRLIYYSQIVNDFQKGDIAEGYSVSREKKESFPLTVTSAQKNPTAFYLCASSIGAGGYEQYFGPGTRLTVT.

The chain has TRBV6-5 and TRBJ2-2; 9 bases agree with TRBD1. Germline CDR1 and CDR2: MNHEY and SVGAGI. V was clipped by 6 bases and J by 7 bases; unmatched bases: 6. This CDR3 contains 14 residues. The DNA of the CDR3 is TGTGCCAGCAGCCCCGGGACAGGGTTCGGGGAGCTGTTTTTT. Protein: CASSPGTGFGELFF.

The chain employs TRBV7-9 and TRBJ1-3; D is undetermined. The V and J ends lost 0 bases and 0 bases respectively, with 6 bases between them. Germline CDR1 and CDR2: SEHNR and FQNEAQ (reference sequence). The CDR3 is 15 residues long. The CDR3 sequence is CASSLALGSGNTIYF. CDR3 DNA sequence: TGTGCCAGCAGCTTAGCGTTGGGCTCTGGAAACACCATATATTTT.

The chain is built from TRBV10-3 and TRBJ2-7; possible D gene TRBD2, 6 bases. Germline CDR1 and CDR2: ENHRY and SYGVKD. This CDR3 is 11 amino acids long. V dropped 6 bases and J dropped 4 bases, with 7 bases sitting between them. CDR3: CAISGSYEQYF. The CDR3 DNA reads TGTGCCATCAGCGGGAGTTACGAGCAGTACTTC.

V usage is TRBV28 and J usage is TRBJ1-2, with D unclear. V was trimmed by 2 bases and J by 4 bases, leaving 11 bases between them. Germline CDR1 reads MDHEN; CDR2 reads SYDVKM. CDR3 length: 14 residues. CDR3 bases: TGTGCCAGCAGTTTAGCCCCCGCCAGCTATGGCTACACCTTC. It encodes CASSLAPASYGYTF.

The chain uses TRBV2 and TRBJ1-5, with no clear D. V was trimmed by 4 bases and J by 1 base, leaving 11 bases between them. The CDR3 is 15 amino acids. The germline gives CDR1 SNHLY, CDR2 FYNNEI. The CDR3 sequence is CASSALGGSNQPQHF. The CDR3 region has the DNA TGTGCCAGCAGTGCCCTGGGAGGGAGCAATCAGCCCCAGCATTTT. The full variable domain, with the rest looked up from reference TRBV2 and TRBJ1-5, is EPEVTQTPSHQVTQMGQEVILRCVPISNHLYFYWYRQILGQKVEFLVSFYNNEISEKSEIFDDQFSVERPDGSNFTLKIRSTKLEDSAMYFCASSALGGSNQPQHFGDGTRLSIL.

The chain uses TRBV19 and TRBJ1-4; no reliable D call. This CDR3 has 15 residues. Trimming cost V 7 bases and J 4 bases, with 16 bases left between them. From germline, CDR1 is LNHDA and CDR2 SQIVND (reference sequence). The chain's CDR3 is CASTLSVGRNEKLFF. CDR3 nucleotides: TGTGCCAGTACCCTCTCAGTGGGCCGTAATGAAAAACTGTTTTTT.

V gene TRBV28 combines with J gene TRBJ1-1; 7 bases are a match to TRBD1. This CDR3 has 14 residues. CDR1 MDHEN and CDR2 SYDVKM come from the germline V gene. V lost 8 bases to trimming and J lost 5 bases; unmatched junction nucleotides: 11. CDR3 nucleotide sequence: TGTGCCAGCCAGAAAGACAGGGTGGTTACTGAAGCTTTCTTT. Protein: CASQKDRVVTEAFF.

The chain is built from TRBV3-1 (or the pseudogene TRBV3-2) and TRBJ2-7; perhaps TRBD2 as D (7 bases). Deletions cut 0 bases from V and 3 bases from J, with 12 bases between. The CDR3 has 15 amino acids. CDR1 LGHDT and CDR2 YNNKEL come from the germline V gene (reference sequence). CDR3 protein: CASSQDRGGGYEQYF. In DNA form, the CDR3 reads TGTGCCAGCAGCCAAGACCGGGGAGGGGGCTACGAGCAGTACTTC.

CDR3 sequence reads: CASSPYGDNEQFF. The CDR3 bases are TGTGCCAGCTCACCATACGGCGACAATGAGCAGTTCTTC. The V call is TRBV18, the J call TRBJ2-1, with no clear D. V lost 2 bases and J 5 bases, leaving 7 bases between the germline ends. Germline loops: CDR1 KGHSH, CDR2 LQKENI. CDR3 size: 13 residues.

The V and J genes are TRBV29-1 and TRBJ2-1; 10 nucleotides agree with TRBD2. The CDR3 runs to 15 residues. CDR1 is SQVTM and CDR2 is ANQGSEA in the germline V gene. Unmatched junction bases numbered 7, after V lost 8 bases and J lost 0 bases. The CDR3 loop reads CSHRASGSSYNEQFF. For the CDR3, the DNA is TGCAGCCATCGAGCTAGCGGGAGCTCCTACAATGAGCAGTTCTTC.

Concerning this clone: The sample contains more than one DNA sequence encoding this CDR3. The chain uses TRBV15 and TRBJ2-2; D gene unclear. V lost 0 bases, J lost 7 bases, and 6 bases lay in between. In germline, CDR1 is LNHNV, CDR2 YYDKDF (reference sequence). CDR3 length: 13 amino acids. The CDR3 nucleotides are TGTGCCACCAGCAGAGATCTAGGCGGGGAGCTGTTTTTT. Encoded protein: CATSRDLGGELFF.

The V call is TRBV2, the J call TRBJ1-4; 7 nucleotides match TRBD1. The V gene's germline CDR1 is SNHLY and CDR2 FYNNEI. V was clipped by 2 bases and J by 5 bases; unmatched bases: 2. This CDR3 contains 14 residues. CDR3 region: CASSENRGNEKLFF. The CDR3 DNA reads TGTGCCAGCAGTGAAAACAGGGGAAATGAAAAACTGTTTTTT. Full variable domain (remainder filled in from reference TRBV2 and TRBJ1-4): EPEVTQTPSHQVTQMGQEVILRCVPISNHLYFYWYRQILGQKVEFLVSFYNNEISEKSEIFDDQFSVERPDGSNFTLKIRSTKLEDSAMYFCASSENRGNEKLFFGSGTQLSVL.

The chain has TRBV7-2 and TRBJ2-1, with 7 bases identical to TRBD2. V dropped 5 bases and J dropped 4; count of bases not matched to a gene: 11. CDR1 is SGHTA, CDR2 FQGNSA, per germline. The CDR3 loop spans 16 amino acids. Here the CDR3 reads CASSPQTSTLYNEQFF. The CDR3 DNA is TGTGCCAGCAGCCCGCAGACTAGCACGCTTTACAATGAGCAGTTCTTC.

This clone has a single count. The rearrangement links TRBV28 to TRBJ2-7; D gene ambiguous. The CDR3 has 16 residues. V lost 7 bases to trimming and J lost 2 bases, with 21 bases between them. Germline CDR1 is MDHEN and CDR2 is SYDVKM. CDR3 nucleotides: TGTGCCAGCACGTCACGGACCGAGGAGATCACCTACGAGCAGTACTTC. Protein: CASTSRTEEITYEQYF.

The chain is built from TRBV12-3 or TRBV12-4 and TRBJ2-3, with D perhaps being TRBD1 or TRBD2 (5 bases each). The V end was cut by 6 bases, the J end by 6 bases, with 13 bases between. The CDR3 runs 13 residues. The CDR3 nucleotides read TGTGCCAGCAGATCGGGACCTTCGGATACGCAGTATTTT. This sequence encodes CASRSGPSDTQYF.